This is a list of T cell receptor beta chains from one sample in a study of OX40 agonist ivuxolimab in advanced cancers. TCRdb keeps only in-frame clones here, not all; method: immunoSEQ multiplex PCR. The sample includes 70,000 to 100,000 clones, around 91% of them seen just once. This specimen was CD4+ or CD8+ T cells sorted from blood, taken in a trial of the OX40 agonist ivuxolimab. The source is an adult with an advanced solid tumor such as melanoma, head and neck, liver or kidney cancer. Each CDR3 is given with its conserved first and last residue. D genes are given only for firm matches. Only some rows state a clone size, as once, few, many or a class for expanded clones.

TRBV6-5	.	TRBJ2-5	.	TGTGCCAGCACCGGGATAGGCAAAGAGACCCAGTACTTC	CASTGIGKETQYF
TRBV10-3	once	TRBJ2-7	.	TGTGCCATCAGTGACGGGACCTACGAGCAGTACTTC	CAISDGTYEQYF
TRBV27	once	TRBJ2-2	.	TGTGCCAGCAGTTTATCGGGCAGCGTAGGGACCGGGGAGCTGTTTTTT	CASSLSGSVGTGELFF
TRBV30	.	TRBJ1-2	.	TGTGCCTGGAGTGAGGAGGTGGGTGGCTACACCTTC	CAWSEEVGGYTF
TRBV25-1	.	TRBJ2-3	.	TGTGCCAGCAGTGAGACAGGAACAGATACGCAGTATTTT	CASSETGTDTQYF
TRBV7-2	.	TRBJ1-1	TRBD1	TGTGCCAGCAGCGCCCGACAGGGGGCGGGAGCCACTGAAGCTTTCTTT	CASSARQGAGATEAFF
TRBV5-7	.	TRBJ1-2	TRBD1	TGTGCCAGCTGGAGGGGGCAAAACTCTAACTATGGCTACACCTTC	CASWRGQNSNYGYTF
TRBV27	.	TRBJ1-1	.	TGTGCCAGCTGGGGGGGTCGGAACACTGAAGCTTTCTTT	CASWGGRNTEAFF
TRBV6-5	.	TRBJ2-2	TRBD2	TGTGCCAGCAGGCGACTAGCGGGAGGTACCGGGGAGCTGTTTTTT	CASRRLAGGTGELFF
TRBV6-5	.	TRBJ2-1	TRBD2	TGTGCCAGCAGTGGCGGGACTAGCGGCTACAATGAGCAGTTCTTC	CASSGGTSGYNEQFF
TRBV19	few	TRBJ1-1	.	TGTGCCAGTACCAGACAGGCAGGAAACACTGAAGCTTTCTTT	CASTRQAGNTEAFF
TRBV7-2	.	TRBJ2-1	.	TGTGCAACTGCGAAGTGGGAGGCCCTTTACAATGAGCAGTTCTTC	CATAKWEALYNEQFF
TRBV7-2	once	TRBJ2-7	TRBD1	TGTGCCAGCAGCTTAGCCGGGACAGGGAGCGGCGAGCAGTACTTC	CASSLAGTGSGEQYF
TRBV19	.	TRBJ2-5	TRBD1	TGTGCCAGTACAGGGGGAGATTGGGAGACCCAGTACTTC	CASTGGDWETQYF
TRBV2	once	TRBJ2-7	.	TGTGCCAGCAGTGAACTCTGGTTCTACGAGCAGTACTTC	CASSELWFYEQYF
TRBV5-4	.	TRBJ2-1	TRBD1	TGTGCCAGCAGCTCACCCGGGACAGGGTACCATGAGCAGTTCTTC	CASSSPGTGYHEQFF
TRBV7-6	.	TRBJ2-1	.	TGTGCCAGCAGCTTAGCGGGCAACAATGAGCAGTTCTTC	CASSLAGNNEQFF
TRBV19	.	TRBJ1-2	TRBD1	TGTGCCAGTAGTACAACCGGGACAGGAAAATACTATGGCTACACCTTC	CASSTTGTGKYYGYTF
TRBV5-1	once	TRBJ2-7	.	TGCGCCAGCAGCTTGGACAGGCGGATAGGGGACGAGCAGTACTTC	CASSLDRRIGDEQYF
TRBV6-6	.	TRBJ2-1	TRBD2	TGTGCCAGCAGGACCCTAGCTAGCGGCAATGAGCAGTTCTTC	CASRTLASGNEQFF
TRBV6-1	.	TRBJ2-3	.	TGTGCCAGCAGCGGCGACAGCACAGATACGCAGTATTTT	CASSGDSTDTQYF
TRBV11-3	.	TRBJ2-7	.	TGTGCCAGCAGCTTAAAACTGGGGGAGCAGTACTTC	CASSLKLGEQYF
TRBV6-6	.	TRBJ1-3	TRBD1	TGTGCCAGCAGGGGACAGGGGACTGGAAACACCATATATTTT	CASRGQGTGNTIYF
TRBV5-1	.	TRBJ2-1	TRBD1	TGCGCCAGCAGCTTGGGGACAGGGACCTACAATGAGCAGTTCTTC	CASSLGTGTYNEQFF
TRBV19	.	TRBJ1-2	TRBD1	TGTGCCAGTAGTAGGGGACAGGGGGCATCGAACTATGGCTACACCTTC	CASSRGQGASNYGYTF
TRBV6-5	few	TRBJ1-1	TRBD1	TGTGCCAGCAGTGGAGACAGGGCCCTCGGAGCTTTCTTT	CASSGDRALGAFF
TRBV6-5	.	TRBJ1-2	.	TGTGCCAGCAGTATCGACAGCAACTATGGCTACACCTTC	CASSIDSNYGYTF
TRBV30	.	TRBJ2-4	TRBD1	TGTGCCTGGACCGAGACAGGGAGCGACATTCAGTACTTC	CAWTETGSDIQYF
TRBV9	.	TRBJ2-1	TRBD2	TGTGCCAGCAGCCTGGGACTAGCGGGAGGTATTATGAGCTCCTACAATGAGCAGTTCTTC	CASSLGLAGGIMSSYNEQFF
TRBV5-6	.	TRBJ2-3	TRBD2	TGTGCCAGCAGCTTGGCCGGAGCGGGAGGGCCTACGCAGTATTTT	CASSLAGAGGPTQYF
TRBV4-1	.	TRBJ1-5	.	TGCGCCAGCAGTGATAAGGGGGGCAATCAGCCCCAGCATTTT	CASSDKGGNQPQHF
TRBV11-1	.	TRBJ1-1	TRBD1	TGTGCCAGCAGGGAGACAGGGGATCTTTTCTCGAACACTGAAGCTTTCTTT	CASRETGDLFSNTEAFF
TRBV5-8	.	TRBJ2-3	TRBD2	TGTGCCAGCAGCCCAAGACTAGCGGGAGTGAGCGTTACGCAGTATTTT	CASSPRLAGVSVTQYF
TRBV14	.	TRBJ2-7	.	TGTGCCAGCAGCGTCCTAAGCTACGAGCAGTACTTC	CASSVLSYEQYF
TRBV2	.	TRBJ2-3	.	TGTGCCAGCAGCATGAACACAGATACGCAGTATTTT	CASSMNTDTQYF
TRBV6-1	.	TRBJ1-2	TRBD1	TGTGCCAGCAGGGGACAGGGGGTCAACTATGGCTACACCTTC	CASRGQGVNYGYTF
TRBV5-4	.	TRBJ1-5	.	TGTGCCAGCAGCTTTGGAGGTGGAGGCAATCAGCCCCAGCATTTT	CASSFGGGGNQPQHF
TRBV19	.	TRBJ2-1	.	TGTGCCAGTAGTCCGCGCAGGGTTGGGTACTACAATGAGCAGTTCTTC	CASSPRRVGYYNEQFF
TRBV6-6	.	TRBJ1-1	TRBD1	TGTGCCAGCAGCCTGGACAGGGGTGGAACTGAAGCTTTCTTT	CASSLDRGGTEAFF
TRBV19	.	TRBJ1-2	.	TGTGCCAGTAGTTTATCTCTCCGTTCCCTGTATATCTTC	CASSLSLRSLYIF
TRBV7-9	.	TRBJ2-2	TRBD2	TGTGCCAGCAGCAGCGCTAGCGGGATGATAGGGGAGCTGTTTTTT	CASSSASGMIGELFF
TRBV2	.	TRBJ2-7	TRBD1	TGTGCCAGCAGTGCCGGGACAGCATCCTACGAGCAGTACTTC	CASSAGTASYEQYF
TRBV5-4	.	TRBJ2-5	TRBD1	TGTGCCAGCAGCCCAGGGACAGGTCAAGAGACCCAGTACTTC	CASSPGTGQETQYF
TRBV11-2	.	TRBJ2-1	.	TGTGCCAGCAGACCCGACAGCTCCTACAATGAGCAGTTCTTC	CASRPDSSYNEQFF
TRBV6-6	.	TRBJ2-7	.	TGTGCCAGCAGTTCCTGGGGTGAGCAGTACTTC	CASSSWGEQYF
TRBV11-3	once	TRBJ2-7	.	TGTGCCAGCAGTGCAGGGTCTACCTACGAGCAGTACTTC	CASSAGSTYEQYF
TRBV25-1	.	TRBJ2-5	.	TGTGCCAGCACCAGGTCCGGGACACTCTCGCGGACCCAGTACTTC	CASTRSGTLSRTQYF
TRBV29-1	.	TRBJ1-6	.	TGCAGCGTTGCCTTGAATTTCGGCTCACCCCTCCACTTT	CSVALNFGSPLHF
TRBV19	.	TRBJ1-2	TRBD1	TGTGCCAGTAGTGCAGGGGGCGTGCTGTATGGCTACACCTTC	CASSAGGVLYGYTF
TRBV27	once	TRBJ1-2	.	TGTGCCAGCAGTACCAGGGGAAGTAACTATGGCTACACCTTC	CASSTRGSNYGYTF
TRBV7-2	.	TRBJ2-6	TRBD1	TGTGCCAGCAGCCCGGACAGGGCTGGGGCCAACGTCCTGACTTTC	CASSPDRAGANVLTF
TRBV9	once	TRBJ2-1	TRBD2	TGTGCCAGCAGCCCATTTCCGAGGCTTCCAAGTAGCACAGCGGGAGACCCCTCGGATGAGCAGTTCTTC	CASSPFPRLPSSTAGDPSDEQFF
TRBV11-2	.	TRBJ2-1	TRBD1	TGTGCCAGCAGCTCCGGGACAGGGTTGCAGTTCTTC	CASSSGTGLQFF
TRBV30	.	TRBJ2-3	TRBD2	TGTGCCTGGACTAGCGGAGAAGATACGCAGTATTTT	CAWTSGEDTQYF